This T cell receptor (beta chain) was found in a study of T cells in Graves' hyperthyroidism and ophthalmopathy (dated by TCRdb to the late 2010s). Broadly, across the study: Peripheral blood was collected at initial diagnosis, before any treatment. To identify TCR V-J signatures that set the groups apart, the researchers used a discovery cohort of about a hundred patients, made up of around 40 with Graves' ophthalmopathy and 57 with stable Graves' hyperthyroidism. Prospective prediction of ophthalmopathy was tested in an independent validation cohort of approximately 19 hyperthyroidism patients and approximately 17 patients who later progressed to ophthalmopathy. The 100 discovery patients were randomly divided into training and test sets at a 7:3 ratio. The study also compared thyroid tissue and blood T-cell repertoires from 5 to 7 Graves' hyperthyroidism patients. After blood sampling, hyperthyroidism patients were treated with methimazole at a starting dose of 30 mg daily, and ophthalmopathy patients were treated with high-dose intravenous methylprednisolone. The paper reports TCR Vbeta CDR3 sequencing of roughly 140 peripheral blood samples: approximately 43 ophthalmopathy, roughly 80 hyperthyroidism and around 17 progressor patients. Findings and caveats that apply to the study as a whole: In validation, progression to ophthalmopathy was predicted by the model with more than 65% sensitivity and around 75% specificity, a median of roughly 6.4 months before onset. Most expanded thyroid clonotypes (frequency above 0.001) were also detected in blood, a finding suggesting that blood repertoires may reflect thyroid immune responses. A 13 V-J signature model separated ophthalmopathy from stable hyperthyroidism, with 87.88% sensitivity and about 81% specificity in cross-validation and 80%/75% in testing. No statistical method was used to set the sample size in advance, and investigators knew the group allocation.

Graves' hyperthyroidism was defined as stable when no progression to ophthalmopathy occurred over 18 months of follow-up. Hyperthyroidism patients were newly diagnosed, with disease duration under 2 months, and aged 18 to 65 years. Patients with uncontrolled infections, other autoimmune diseases, pregnancy or lactation were excluded. Diagnoses were based on clinical symptoms, serum thyroxine and TRAb, thyroid ultrasound and orbital computed tomography. PBMCs were isolated from 7.5 to 10 ml of fresh peripheral blood by Ficoll-Paque density gradient centrifugation. Total RNA was extracted using Trizol reagent, and RNA quality was assessed on an Agilent 2100 Bioanalyzer. The TCR beta CDR3 regions were amplified from RNA transcripts. The first round of RT-PCR for the TCR CDR3 was performed with the HTBI primer set and the Qiagen OneStep RT-PCR kit. The libraries were constructed in a second round of multiplex PCR and then size-selected and purified. The libraries were sequenced on an Illumina HiSeq2000 using paired-end 100 bp reads. Concerning the study's data processing: Raw data were processed with SOAPnuke, discarding reads with adapters, uncalled bases, mean Phred below 15, or no exact constant-primer or identifier match. COPE v1.2.5 was used to merge high-quality paired reads, and clonotypes were defined as unique nucleotide sequences. Clonotypes were aligned to IMGT TRBV, TRBD and TRBJ reference segments using MiTCR v1.1. The analysis included only V-J combinations with a frequency above 0.0001, which together covered more than 98% of the repertoires. A TCS score was defined as the ratio of F50 (clonal expansion) to E x V (chaos), with BLOSUM62-based TCRdist applied between CDR3 peptides within each V-J. Welch's t-statistics and random forest reduced around 550 V-J features to around 14, which were used in a naive Bayes classifier (R e1071). The public reads were quality trimmed at Q25 with fastp and then assembled into clones with MiXCR by TCRdb, keeping productive beta chains. One record per CDR3 amino acid sequence lists the most common genes and DNA. The V and J calls, along with clone size, are taken from TCRdb and not from the paper's own processing. Within this sample are fewer than 250,000 distinct CDR3 sequences, with over 15% of them counted one time only. The ten largest make up roughly 53% of the sample.

This clonotype was seen many times. Its antigen has not been determined. Base qualities are missing; no much larger clone stands one base away. Here V drops 6 bases and J drops 1 base, and the junction holds 4 bases not matched to any gene. The germline V gene yields ENHRY for CDR1 and SYGVKD for CDR2. The CDR3 contains 14 residues, cysteine and phenylalanine counted. Only CDR3 DNA is held: 42 bases, read in frame from base 1. The sample consisted of blood. In this chain, TRBV10-3 is recombined with TRBJ2-3; 7 central bases correspond to TRBD1. This clonotype was obtained from a man aged 50-60 years with Graves' hyperthyroidism. Here the CDR3 is given as CAISEGAGTDTQYF. The DNA sequence is TGTGCCATCAGCGAGGGGGCCGGCACAGATACGCAGTATTTT.